The clone carrying this T cell receptor beta chain has a handful of counts. Authors' data handling: Amplification from reference gene primers served as the basis for estimated nucleated cell counts. The protocol was immunoSEQ multiplex PCR, while the TCRdb copy is restricted to in-frame clones and leaves out a portion. That table gives V, J and clone size, and the DNA gave D and trimming. The sample shows about 86,000 clones, 85% of them seen only once. This sample is drawn from a study of blood T cell repertoires in COVID-19. Across the whole study: Some COVID-19 samples were acute and others convalescent; all came from the United States, Italy and Spain. T cells, B-cell-depleted T cells, or PBMCs supplied cDNA or gDNA.

Germline V CDR1 and CDR2: SGHRS, YFSETQ. The CDR3 length is 15 residues. V lost 0 bases to trimming and J lost 2 bases, with 10 bases between them. The chain combines TRBV5-1 with TRBJ2-3, with a tentative D call TRBD1 (5 bases). The sequenced sample consisted of peripheral blood. The TCR was taken from a man aged 50-59 years with acute or convalescent COVID-19. This chain's CDR3 is CASSLVSDTTDTQYF. The CDR3 coding sequence is TGCGCCAGCAGCTTGGTTTCGGACACCACAGATACGCAGTATTTT.